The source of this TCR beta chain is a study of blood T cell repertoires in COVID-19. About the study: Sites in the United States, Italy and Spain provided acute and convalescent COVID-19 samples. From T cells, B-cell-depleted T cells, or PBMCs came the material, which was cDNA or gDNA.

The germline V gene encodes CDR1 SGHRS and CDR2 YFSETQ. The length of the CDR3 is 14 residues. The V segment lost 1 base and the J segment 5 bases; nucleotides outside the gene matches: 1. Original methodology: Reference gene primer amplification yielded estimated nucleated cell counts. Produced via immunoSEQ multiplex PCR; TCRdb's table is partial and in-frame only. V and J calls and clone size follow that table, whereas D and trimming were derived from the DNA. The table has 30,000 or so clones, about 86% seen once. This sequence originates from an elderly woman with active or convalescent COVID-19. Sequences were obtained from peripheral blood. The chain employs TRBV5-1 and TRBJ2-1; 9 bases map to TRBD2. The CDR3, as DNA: TGCGCCAGCAGCTTGAGCGGGAGGAACAATGAGCAGTTCTTC. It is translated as CASSLSGRNNEQFF.